This T cell receptor beta chain was observed in a study of T-cell memory formation after mild COVID-19. Study-wide background: Largely, TCR clusters stayed within a single donor.

From 5'RACE with constant-segment primers came TCR alpha and TCR beta cDNA libraries that carried sample barcodes and UMIs. TCRdb re-called the 5' RACE reads through MiXCR, storing one row per CDR3 protein. Among about 320,000 distinct CDR3 sequences, around an eighth were seen once, and the ten largest hold around 20%. From germline, CDR1 is MNHEY and CDR2 SVGEGT. This CDR3 comprises 19 residues. The germline V and J ends were trimmed by 2 bases and 0 bases, with 17 bases remaining between them. With regard to this clonotype: The antigen is not known.

General study findings and limits: Researchers found some responding clones in pre-infection memory, a sign that cross-reactive memory joined. Contracting CD8+ clones were enriched in EMRA, CD4+ mainly in CM and EM.

This sequence joins TRBV6-2 or TRBV6-3 and TRBJ1-6; D gene unclear. The sample was PBMCs or a T cell subset sorted from them (not recorded which). This receptor was obtained from a man between 18 and 35 years old who had mild COVID-19 (a few samples of this study predate the infection). Cell type and time point are not known. The DNA for the CDR3 is TGTGCCAGCAGTTACCCCACAGACCAACCAAGCTCCTATAATTCACCCCTCCACTTT. This gives the protein CASSYPTDQPSSYNSPLHF.